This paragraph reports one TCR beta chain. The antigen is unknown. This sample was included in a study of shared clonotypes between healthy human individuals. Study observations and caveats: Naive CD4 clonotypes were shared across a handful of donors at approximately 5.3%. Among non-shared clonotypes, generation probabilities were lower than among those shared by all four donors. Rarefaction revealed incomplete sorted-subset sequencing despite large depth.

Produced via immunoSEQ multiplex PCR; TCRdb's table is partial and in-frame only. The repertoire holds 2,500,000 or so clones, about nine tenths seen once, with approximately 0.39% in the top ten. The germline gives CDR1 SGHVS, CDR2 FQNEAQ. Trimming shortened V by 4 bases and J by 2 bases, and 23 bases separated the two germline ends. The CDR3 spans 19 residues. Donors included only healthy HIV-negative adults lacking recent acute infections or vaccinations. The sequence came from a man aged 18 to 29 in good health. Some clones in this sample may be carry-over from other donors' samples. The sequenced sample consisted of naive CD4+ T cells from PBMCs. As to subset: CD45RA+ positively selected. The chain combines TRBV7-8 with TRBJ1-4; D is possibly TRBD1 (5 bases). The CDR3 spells CASSSVRGVTSRTNEKLFF. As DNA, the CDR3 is TGTGCCAGCAGCTCCGTAAGAGGGGTGACCAGCCGCACTAATGAAAAACTGTTTTTT. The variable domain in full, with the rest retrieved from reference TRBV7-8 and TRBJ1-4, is GAGVSQSPRYKVAKRGQDVALRCDPISGHVSLFWYQQALGQGPEFLTYFQNEAQLDKSGLPSDRFFAERPEGSVSTLKIQRTQQEDSAVYLCASSSVRGVTSRTNEKLFFGSGTQLSVL.